This entry lists 20 T cell receptor beta chains sequenced from one sample in a study of CD8 T cells in Susac syndrome. After extraction with the RNeasy kit, roughly 0.5 to 1 ug of the RNA was reverse transcribed using random hexamers. TCRdb re-analysed the immunoSEQ multiplex PCR reads in MiXCR, keeping a single row per CDR3 protein. The data show 120,000 or so distinct CDR3 sequences, about 94% seen once. Sequencing used CD4+ T cells from PBMCs. The receptors stem from a human donor with multiple sclerosis.

The chain employs TRBV12-3 or TRBV12-4 and TRBJ2-4, with TRBD2 as a possible D gene (5 bases). The CDR3 has 13 amino acids. V was shortened by 2 bases and J by 10 bases, with 12 bases between the two germline ends. In DNA, the CDR3 is TGTGCCAGCAGTTTACACGGGATTGAGATTCAGTACTTC. Amino acid sequence: CASSLHGIEIQYF.

The V gene is TRBV5-4, the J gene TRBJ2-5, with D possibly matching TRBD2 (5 bases). Between the trimmed V and J ends, which lost 4 bases and 7 bases, there was a span of 8 bases. Per the germline V gene, CDR1 is SGHNT and CDR2 is YYREEE (reference sequence). The CDR3 is 11 residues long. The CDR3 is CASSLSGTQYF. The CDR3 DNA reads as TGTGCCAGCAGCCTCAGCGGGACCCAGTACTTC.

The table lists this clonotype with a few counts. The gene calls are TRBV5-1 and TRBJ2-5; possibly TRBD2 for D (6 bases). V gave up 2 bases and J gave up 0 bases, with 14 bases separating them. The V gene's germline CDR1 is SGHRS and CDR2 YFSETQ. The CDR3 spans 16 residues. The CDR3 nucleotides are TGCGCCAGCAGCTTCCCCCCGCGGGATTACCAAGAGACCCAGTACTTC. Translation gives CASSFPPRDYQETQYF.

In DNA form, the CDR3 reads TGCAGCTCCTCCCGGGGACTAGCGGGCTATGAGCAGTTCTTC. It yields the protein CSSSRGLAGYEQFF. V gene TRBV29-1 combines with J gene TRBJ2-1; 12 bases are a match to TRBD2. In germline, CDR1 is SQVTM, CDR2 ANQGSEA. V dropped 8 bases and J dropped 8; count of bases not matched to a gene: 10. The CDR3 spans 14 residues.

V and J are TRBV15 and TRBJ1-2, with D perhaps matching TRBD1 (5 bases). Trimming shortened V by 3 bases and J by 0 bases, and 8 bases separated the two germline ends. The CDR3 loop spans 14 amino acids. In germline, CDR1 is LNHNV, CDR2 YYDKDF (reference sequence). This chain's CDR3 is CATSSRQTNYGYTF. The CDR3, as DNA: TGTGCCACCAGCAGCAGACAGACTAACTATGGCTACACCTTC.

This sequence joins TRBV3-1 and TRBJ2-5; D ambiguous. Trimming left V 1 base short and J 3 bases short, with 6 bases between. This CDR3 is built from 13 residues. The V gene's germline CDR1 is LGHDT and CDR2 YNNKEL (reference sequence). The CDR3: CASSQVREETQYF. The CDR3 coding sequence is TGTGCCAGCAGCCAAGTAAGGGAAGAGACCCAGTACTTC.

This chain joins TRBV28 and TRBJ1-3; D is unresolved. Between the trimmed V and J ends, which lost 3 bases and 4 bases, there was a span of 4 bases. CDR1 and CDR2 (germline): MDHEN, SYDVKM. The CDR3 has 12 amino acids. The DNA for the CDR3 is TGTGCCAGCAGTTTTAGGGGAAACACCATATATTTT. Translating it yields CASSFRGNTIYF.

The chain carries TRBV4-2 and TRBJ2-1; D possibly uses TRBD1 or TRBD2 (5 bases each). Looked up from germline, CDR1 is LGHNA and CDR2 is YNFKEQ. The V end lost 9 bases, the J end lost 0 bases, and 12 bases lay between the germline ends. The length of the CDR3 is 14 residues. CDR3 sequence (DNA): TGTGCCAGGAGGTGGGGGAGCTCCTACAATGAGCAGTTCTTC. Protein sequence: CARRWGSSYNEQFF.

The rearrangement links TRBV5-6 to TRBJ2-1; the D gene is possibly TRBD2 (7 bases). CDR1 is SGHDT and CDR2 is YYEEEE in the germline V gene. V dropped 2 bases and J dropped 2 bases, with 14 bases sitting between them. This CDR3 contains 16 residues. CDR3 nucleotides: TGTGCCAGCAGCTTTCTCACAGGGAGGGCCTACAATGAGCAGTTCTTC. This translates into CASSFLTGRAYNEQFF.

The chain uses TRBV5-6 and TRBJ2-5; 7 bases are shared with TRBD1. The trim removed 4 bases at V and 7 bases at J, leaving 10 bases unmatched. The CDR3 sequence is 14 residues long. The germline CDR1 and CDR2 sequences are SGHDT and YYEEEE. Here the CDR3 reads CASSPGQISGTQYF. In DNA form, the CDR3 reads TGTGCCAGCAGCCCGGGACAGATATCAGGGACCCAGTACTTC.

The sample holds one count of this clonotype. V and J are TRBV3-1 and TRBJ1-3; D uncertain. The CDR3 has 13 amino acids. V was pared by 3 bases and J by 2 bases, with 5 bases between. Germline V gives CDR1 LGHDT, CDR2 YNNKEL (reference sequence). DNA for the CDR3: TGTGCCAGCAGCCAGATCGCTGGAAACACCATATATTTT. As protein: CASSQIAGNTIYF.

J is TRBJ2-3 and V is TRBV6-6, with 8 bases aligning to TRBD1. CDR3 length equals 15 residues. Germline V gives CDR1 MNHNY, CDR2 SVGAGI (reference sequence). J was trimmed by 1 base and V by 6 bases; bases with no gene match: 6. CDR3 amino acids: CASSSLTGGTDTQYF. The CDR3 DNA sequence: TGTGCCAGCAGCTCACTGACAGGGGGCACAGATACGCAGTATTTT.

Written as DNA, the CDR3 is TGCAGCGGCTTGATCACAGATACGCAGTATTTT. Its protein product is CSGLITDTQYF. This chain connects TRBV29-1 to TRBJ2-3; D call uncertain. The germline CDR1 and CDR2 sequences are SQVTM and ANQGSEA. The CDR3 has 11 residues. The V end was cut by 7 bases, the J end by 2 bases, with 7 bases between.

This rearrangement joins TRBV4-1 to TRBJ2-5, with 8 bases fitting TRBD1. Germline V lookup: CDR1 MGHRA, CDR2 YSYEKL. Trimming at V came to 6 bases and at J to 1 base, leaving 4 bases not matched to a gene. This CDR3 is 14 amino acids long. The CDR3 sequence: CASRRTGPQETQYF. The CDR3, as DNA: TGCGCCAGCAGGAGGACAGGGCCCCAAGAGACCCAGTACTTC.

The chain employs TRBV24-1 and TRBJ1-2; D gene uncertain. Germline-derived CDR1 and CDR2 are KGHDR and SFDVKD. Deletions cut 3 bases from V and 3 bases from J, with 10 bases between. The CDR3 is made up of 14 amino acids. The CDR3 DNA reads TGTGCCACCAGTGATCCTGGACGGGACTATGGCTACACCTTC. Protein: CATSDPGRDYGYTF.

The chain combines TRBV19 with TRBJ2-7; D not certain. Trimming cost V 5 bases and J 2 bases, with 10 bases left between them. This CDR3 region has 13 residues. Germline-derived CDR1 and CDR2 are LNHDA and SQIVND (reference sequence). CDR3 coding DNA: TGTGCCAGTAGTGCCTACAGTACCTACGAGCAGTACTTC. This codes for CASSAYSTYEQYF.

The V call is TRBV2, the J call TRBJ2-5, with TRBD2 as a possible D gene (5 bases). Looked up from germline, CDR1 is SNHLY and CDR2 is FYNNEI. The CDR3 is 16 amino acids. With 2 bases removed from V and 7 bases from J, the gap between germline ends came to 20 bases. The CDR3 is CASSESRRLSEGTQYF. As DNA, the CDR3 is TGTGCCAGCAGTGAAAGTAGAAGGCTGTCTGAGGGGACCCAGTACTTC.

The chain combines TRBV30 with TRBJ2-7; D is uncertain. CDR3 length: 15 residues. The V and J ends lost 3 bases and 0 bases respectively, with 15 bases between them. The germline gives CDR1 GTSNPN, CDR2 SVGIG (reference sequence). CDR3 sequence reads: CAWRAALQSSYEQYF. The DNA for the CDR3 is TGTGCCTGGAGGGCAGCTCTACAGAGCTCCTACGAGCAGTACTTC.

V usage is TRBV7-9 and J usage is TRBJ1-1; the match to TRBD1 covers 10 bases. V shed 5 bases and J 6 bases; nucleotides not matched to a gene: 12. The CDR3 has 16 residues. The germline V gene has CDR1 SEHNR and CDR2 FQNEAQ (reference sequence). The CDR3 protein is CASSLHPGQGPSEAFF. The CDR3 nucleotides read TGTGCCAGCAGCCTACACCCGGGACAGGGGCCCTCTGAAGCTTTCTTT.

This sequence joins TRBV5-1 and TRBJ2-7; D uncertain. Between the trimmed V and J ends, which lost 0 bases and 0 bases, there was a span of 7 bases. This CDR3 contains 14 residues. Germline V CDR1 and CDR2: SGHRS, YFSETQ. In nucleotides, the CDR3 is TGCGCCAGCAGCTTGGAAGCCGTCTCCTACGAGCAGTACTTC. Translated: CASSLEAVSYEQYF.